This TCR beta chain was sequenced for a study of Graves' ophthalmopathy and Graves' hyperthyroidism. Germline V lookup: CDR1 MNHNS, CDR2 SASEGT. V was trimmed by 6 bases and J by 4 bases, leaving 18 bases between them. The CDR3 is 15 residues long. In this sample, this clonotype turned up many times. RNA transcripts were the source from which TCR beta CDR3 regions were amplified. First-round RT-PCR relied on HTBI primers, and a second-round multiplex PCR came next. TCRdb re-derived calls from the multiplex PCR reads in MiXCR, one entry per CDR3 protein. The sample shows some 400,000 distinct CDR3 sequences, roughly 18% of them seen only once.

V usage is TRBV6-1 and J usage is TRBJ1-1, with a tentative D call TRBD1 (5 bases). Material for sequencing was peripheral blood. The receptor was derived from a woman aged 18-29 years with Graves' ophthalmopathy. The CDR3 coding sequence is TGTGCCAGCAGCCAGACCGGACGGGGCGGCACTGAAGCTTTCTTT. The encoded protein is CASSQTGRGGTEAFF.